This passage covers 5 T cell receptor beta chains from one sample sequenced in a study of beta chain features in type 1 diabetes. Broader study findings: In all four CD4+ subsets, TCRB CDR3 length was significantly, moderately reduced in type 1 diabetes.

The investigators reverse transcribed all of the isolated RNA, so they sequenced expressed TCRB transcripts. Only in-frame clones appear in the TCRdb table, and some are missing; sequencing was by immunoSEQ multiplex PCR. The sample holds approximately 730,000 clones; 13% are singletons and the top ten take roughly 0.022%. These TCRs' antigens remain unknown. The sample taken for sequencing was naive CD4+ T cells from blood. Source of these receptors: a man between 18 and 35 years old with type 1 diabetes.

This clone was picked up a small number of times. The J gene is TRBJ2-6, the V gene TRBV7-3; no reliable D call. The length of the CDR3 is 13 residues. Germline lookup yields CDR1 SGHTA and CDR2 FQGTGA. Trimming pared 0 bases from V and 18 bases from J, leaving 15 bases between. The CDR3 nucleotides read TGTGCCAGCAGCTTAACGGCCGGCCCGCATCGGACTTTC. It yields the protein CASSLTAGPHRTF.

Comment on this clone: The same CDR3 can be traced to other DNA sequences in this sample. The gene calls are TRBV5-4 and TRBJ1-5; D is undetermined. CDR1 is SGHNT, CDR2 YYREEE, per germline (reference sequence). Trimming cost V 0 bases and J 2 bases, with 6 bases left between them. The CDR3 extends over 14 amino acids. CDR3 protein: CASSLAGGNQPQHF. The CDR3 coding sequence is TGTGCCAGCAGCTTGGCCGGGGGCAATCAGCCCCAGCATTTT.

This clone was observed a handful of times. The gene calls are TRBV5-1 and TRBJ2-5; 9 bases fit TRBD1. The CDR3 sequence is 15 residues long. Germline V gene data show CDR1 as SGHRS and CDR2 as YFSETQ. With 0 bases clipped from V and 2 bases from J, the junction kept 2 bases outside the gene matches. The CDR3 loop is CASSLGDRDQETQYF. As DNA, the CDR3 is TGCGCCAGCAGCTTGGGGGACAGGGATCAAGAGACCCAGTACTTC.

This chain connects TRBV7-9 to TRBJ2-5; no clear D. The CDR3 length is 12 residues. CDR1 is SEHNR, CDR2 FQNEAQ, per germline (reference sequence). The V end was cut by 2 bases, the J end by 5 bases, with 6 bases between. CDR3 sequence reads: CASSLQWETQYF. CDR3 DNA: TGTGCCAGCAGCTTACAGTGGGAGACCCAGTACTTC. The variable domain in full, completed from reference TRBV7-9 and TRBJ2-5, reads DTGVSQNPRHKITKRGQNVTFRCDPISEHNRLYWYRQTLGQGPEFLTYFQNEAQLEKSRLLSDRFSAERPKGSFSTLEIQRTEQGDSAMYLCASSLQWETQYFGPGTRLLVL.

The chain uses TRBV6-6 and TRBJ2-7, with D perhaps matching TRBD1 (5 bases). CDR1 and CDR2 from the germline V gene are MNHNY and SVGAGI (reference sequence). Trimming pared 6 bases from V and 2 bases from J, leaving 11 bases between. The CDR3 sequence is 13 residues long. CDR3 protein: CASSFSGTYEQYF. The CDR3 DNA reads as TGTGCCAGCAGCTTCTCAGGGACCTACGAGCAGTACTTC.